This passage covers 3 T cell receptor beta chains from one sample sequenced in a study of blood T cell repertoires in COVID-19. The table came from immunoSEQ multiplex PCR; TCRdb's copy has only in-frame clones and leaves some out. The sample carries approximately 38,000 clones, just over 85% recorded once. The specimen sequenced was peripheral blood. The receptors were sampled from a woman aged 70-85 years with active COVID-19.

The chain uses TRBV4-2 and TRBJ2-5; weak D call: TRBD2 (6 bases). V was pared by 0 bases and J by 5 bases, with 13 bases between. This CDR3 spans 15 amino acids. CDR1 is LGHNA, CDR2 YNFKEQ, per germline. The CDR3 loop is CASSQDDGGGETQYF. CDR3 bases: TGTGCCAGCAGCCAAGATGACGGCGGAGGGGAGACCCAGTACTTC.

The V gene is TRBV9, the J gene TRBJ2-7, with a weak D call TRBD2 (6 bases). Trimming removed 1 base from V and 4 bases from J, with 15 bases in between. The CDR3 consists of 15 residues. Germline CDR1 and CDR2: SGDLS and YYNGEE. CDR3 loop: CASSVFPGRQYEQYF. For the CDR3, the DNA is TGTGCCAGCAGCGTATTCCCCGGGAGACAGTACGAGCAGTACTTC.

The V and J genes are TRBV12-3 or TRBV12-4 and TRBJ1-3; no reliable D call. Trimming stripped 5 bases from V and 2 bases from J, with 4 bases between. The CDR3 is 12 residues long. The CDR3 DNA sequence: TGTGCCAGCAGTGTCGCTGGAAACACCATATATTTT. Amino acid sequence: CASSVAGNTIYF.